Reported below is one T cell receptor (beta chain). The trim removed 2 bases at V and 4 bases at J, leaving 3 bases unmatched. The CDR3 covers 14 residues. Germline CDR1 is SGHVS and CDR2 is FNYEAQ. The age range of participants was about 18 to 95 years, with residence in about two dozen US areas. The data were produced by immunoSEQ multiplex PCR, yet TCRdb's version contains in-frame clones alone and is incomplete. Of 200,000 to 250,000 clones in the sample, approximately 82% were seen once. This specimen comes from a study of blood T cell repertoires in COVID-19. Study details: Material from acute and convalescent COVID-19 was sourced from the United States, Italy and Spain.

The chain recombines TRBV7-6 with TRBJ1-1; 8 bases fit TRBD1. This TCR was sampled from a man aged 40-49 years who had recovered from COVID-19. Sequences were obtained from PBMCs or T cells enriched from blood (not recorded which). CDR3 DNA sequence: TGTGCCAGCAGCTTATATACAGGGGGCACTGAAGCTTTCTTT. As protein: CASSLYTGGTEAFF.